These 28 T cell receptor beta chains originate from one sample sequenced in a study of blood T cell repertoires in COVID-19. Profiling relied on immunoSEQ multiplex PCR, and the TCRdb table lists in-frame clones only, not all of them. The table lists more than 250,000 clones, approximately 87% of them singletons. The specimen was PBMCs or T cells enriched from blood (not recorded which). All receptors derive from a woman in her twenties or thirties who had recovered from COVID-19.

The V call is TRBV9, the J call TRBJ2-6, with D maybe TRBD2 (7 bases). Germline CDR1 SGDLS, CDR2 YYNGEE. V lost 4 bases and J 1 base, leaving 15 bases between the germline ends. The CDR3 spans 17 residues. The DNA of the CDR3 is TGTGCCAGCAGCCCCCAGGGGAGGGGATCTGGGGCCAACGTCCTGACTTTC. It translates to CASSPQGRGSGANVLTF.

Many counts were recorded for this clone. This rearrangement joins TRBV9 to TRBJ1-6; no clear D gene. This CDR3 comprises 15 residues. The ends were cut back, 4 bases at V and 0 bases at J, with 8 bases in the middle. CDR1 SGDLS and CDR2 YYNGEE come from the germline V gene. CDR3 in DNA: TGTGCCAGCAGCCTATGGTCCTCCTATAATTCACCCCTCCACTTT. It yields the protein CASSLWSSYNSPLHF. Full variable domain (rest looked up from reference TRBV9 and TRBJ1-6): DSGVTQTPKHLITATGQRVTLRCSPRSGDLSVYWYQQSLDQGLQFLIQYYNGEERAKGNILERFSAQQFPDLHSELNLSSLELGDSALYFCASSLWSSYNSPLHFGNGTRLTVT.

This chain uses TRBV7-2 with TRBJ2-3; tentative D call: TRBD2 (6 bases). V lost 1 base, J lost 0 bases, and 8 bases lay in between. CDR3 length equals 15 residues. Looked up from germline, CDR1 is SGHTA and CDR2 is FQGNSA. The CDR3 DNA follows: TGTGCCAGCAGCTTAGACGGGAGTAGCACAGATACGCAGTATTTT. Translation: CASSLDGSSTDTQYF. Using reference TRBV7-2 and TRBJ2-3 for the parts outside the CDR3, the full variable domain is GAGVSQSPSNKVTEKGKDVELRCDPISGHTALYWYRQSLGQGLEFLIYFQGNSAPDKSGLPSDRFSAERTGGSVSTLTIQRTQQEDSAVYLCASSLDGSSTDTQYFGPGTRLTVL.

The gene calls are TRBV3-1 (or the pseudogene TRBV3-2) and TRBJ2-2, with 8 bases lining up with TRBD2. This CDR3 has 16 amino acids. From germline, CDR1 is LGHDT and CDR2 YNNKEL (reference sequence). Germline trimming cut 4 bases from V and 6 bases from J; bases unmatched to any gene: 10. CDR3 amino acids: CASSPAGGGPAGELFF. The CDR3 coding sequence is TGTGCCAGCAGCCCTGCGGGCGGGGGGCCCGCCGGGGAGCTGTTTTTT.

The chain recombines TRBV12-3 or TRBV12-4 with TRBJ2-7; D unclear. V dropped 2 bases and J dropped 2 bases, with 7 bases sitting between them. CDR3 length: 13 residues. The CDR3 coding sequence is TGTGCCAGCAGTTTAACCATAGCCTACGAGCAGTACTTC. As protein: CASSLTIAYEQYF.

This chain connects TRBV2 to TRBJ1-6, with 7 bases identical to TRBD1. The CDR3 has 17 residues. In germline, CDR1 is SNHLY, CDR2 FYNNEI. V was pared by 6 bases and J by 10 bases, with 18 bases of the junction left unmatched. For the CDR3, the DNA is TGTGCCAGCAGCATCGGATACTTCTACAGGGGTGCGTCACCCCTCCACTTT. Protein sequence: CASSIGYFYRGASPLHF.

The V call is TRBV27, the J call TRBJ2-5; 11 nucleotides align to TRBD2. The length of the CDR3 is 17 residues. CDR1 and CDR2 from the germline V gene are MNHEY and SMNVEV (reference sequence). With 5 bases clipped from V and 2 bases from J, the junction kept 10 bases outside the gene matches. The CDR3 is CASSRTSSGGPQETQYF. The DNA of the CDR3 is TGTGCCAGCAGTCGGACCTCTAGCGGGGGGCCTCAAGAGACCCAGTACTTC.

The chain employs TRBV14 and TRBJ2-7; unclear D gene. This CDR3 comprises 18 residues. V was cut by 2 bases and J by 4 bases, with 24 bases left in between. Germline V lookup: CDR1 SGHDN, CDR2 FVKESK. The CDR3 spells CASSQQTPGRGWLYEQYF. For the CDR3, the DNA is TGTGCCAGCAGCCAACAAACGCCAGGCCGTGGGTGGCTATACGAGCAGTACTTC.

V and J are TRBV7-7 and TRBJ2-7; tentative D call: TRBD2 (6 bases). The CDR3 consists of 14 residues. The germline V and J ends were trimmed by 1 base and 6 bases, with 13 bases remaining between them. Germline CDR1 and CDR2: SSHAT and FNYEAQ (reference sequence). CDR3 nucleotide sequence: TGTGCCAGCAGCTTAGATGGAGGGGACTCCGAGCAGTACTTC. Its protein product is CASSLDGGDSEQYF.

The CDR3 protein is CASSLEAGMNTEAFF. The DNA for the CDR3 is TGTGCCAGCAGCTTGGAGGCAGGGATGAACACTGAAGCTTTCTTT. This chain joins TRBV5-5 and TRBJ1-1, with D possibly being TRBD1 (5 bases). The CDR3 is 15 residues long. Per germline, CDR1 SGHKS and CDR2 YYEKEE (reference sequence). Trimming removed 0 bases at V and 0 bases at J, with 9 bases between.

Only one count was recorded for this clone. The chain uses TRBV19 and TRBJ1-3; D is unresolved. Trimming took 4 bases from V and 2 from J, leaving 12 bases between them. The CDR3 length is 15 residues. CDR1 and CDR2 from the germline V gene are LNHDA and SQIVND (reference sequence). CDR3 DNA: TGTGCCAGTAGTACACTAAGGATACCTGGAAACACCATATATTTT. This sequence encodes CASSTLRIPGNTIYF.

V gene TRBV6-5 combines with J gene TRBJ1-2; D remains ambiguous. The CDR3 runs to 15 residues. CDR1 and CDR2 (germline): MNHEY, SVGAGI. V was trimmed by 2 bases and J by 9 bases, leaving 19 bases between them. The CDR3 bases are TGTGCCAGCAGTTACGAGTCAGGTGACCCCGTGAGCTACACCTTC. Its translation: CASSYESGDPVSYTF.

The J gene is TRBJ1-3, the V gene TRBV4-2; 7 bases agree with TRBD1. The CDR3 has 13 amino acids. The V gene's germline CDR1 is LGHNA and CDR2 YNFKEQ. The V segment lost 7 bases and the J segment 2 bases; nucleotides outside the gene matches: 2. Here the CDR3 DNA reads TGTGCCAGCAAGGACAGGACTGGAAACACCATATATTTT. Amino acids: CASKDRTGNTIYF.

The chain is built from TRBV11-2 and TRBJ1-4; no clear D. Trimming took off 5 bases at V and 5 bases at J, with 9 bases between the two ends. The CDR3 sequence is 13 residues long. Germline CDR1 and CDR2: SGHAT and FQNNGV. The CDR3 sequence: CASSPGRNEKLFF. In DNA, the CDR3 is TGTGCCAGCAGCCCGGGGAGAAATGAAAAACTGTTTTTT.

In its sample, this clone was seen once. This chain joins TRBV5-1 and TRBJ2-5, with 7 bases identical to TRBD2. The CDR3 length is 15 residues. Germline V lookup: CDR1 SGHRS, CDR2 YFSETQ. J gave up 3 bases and V 0 bases, and 5 bases lay outside the gene matches. In DNA form, the CDR3 reads TGCGCCAGCAGCTTGGCGGGGGGATCGGAAGAGACCCAGTACTTC. Residues: CASSLAGGSEETQYF.

The J gene is TRBJ2-3, the V gene TRBV2, with D perhaps TRBD1 (6 bases). Germline CDR1 reads SNHLY; CDR2 reads FYNNEI. The V end lost 8 bases, the J end lost 3 bases, and 12 bases lay between the germline ends. The CDR3 sequence is 13 residues long. The CDR3 DNA sequence: TGTGCCAGCCCCACAGGGCCGACAGATACGCAGTATTTT. Its protein is CASPTGPTDTQYF.

This clone has just one count. The rearrangement links TRBV5-1 to TRBJ2-5; 8 bases align to TRBD2. The germline V gene encodes CDR1 SGHRS and CDR2 YFSETQ. The CDR3 covers 15 residues. Losses at the gene ends were 5 bases for V and 2 bases for J; bases not matched to a gene: 8. As DNA, the CDR3 is TGCGCCAGCAGAGGGACCGCGGGGGGACAAGAGACCCAGTACTTC. This gives the protein CASRGTAGGQETQYF.

The V call is TRBV5-8, the J call TRBJ1-6; D is undetermined. CDR1 is SGHTS and CDR2 is YDEGEE in the germline V gene. The germline V and J ends were trimmed by 0 bases and 10 bases, with 14 bases remaining between them. The CDR3 extends over 15 amino acids. CDR3 region: CASSLAGRLGSPLHF. The CDR3 region has the DNA TGTGCCAGCAGCTTGGCGGGGAGGCTTGGATCACCCCTCCACTTT.

The gene calls are TRBV5-1 and TRBJ1-2; TRBD1 aligns across 9 bases. The CDR3 spans 14 residues. Germline V gene sequence: CDR1 SGHRS, CDR2 YFSETQ. V dropped 0 bases and J dropped 6; count of bases not matched to a gene: 3. The DNA for the CDR3 is TGCGCCAGCAGCTTGGGACAGGGGGTTGATGGCTACACCTTC. It specifies CASSLGQGVDGYTF. Drawing the rest from reference TRBV5-1 and TRBJ1-2, the complete variable domain is KAGVTQTPRYLIKTRGQQVTLSCSPISGHRSVSWYQQTPGQGLQFLFEYFSETQRNKGNFPGRFSGRQFSNSRSEMNVSTLELGDSALYLCASSLGQGVDGYTFGSGTRLTVV.

This clone has a single count. The genes are TRBV5-5 and TRBJ1-4, with D tentatively TRBD1 (6 bases). Between the trimmed V and J ends, which lost 3 bases and 5 bases, there was a span of 23 bases. The CDR3 sequence is 18 residues long. Germline CDR1 SGHKS, CDR2 YYEKEE (reference sequence). CDR3 coding DNA: TGTGCCAGCAGCTCGGTGGGAAGGCCAGGGGTTGTAAATGAAAAACTGTTTTTT. It translates to CASSSVGRPGVVNEKLFF.

The chain is built from TRBV5-1 and TRBJ1-1; TRBD1 matches 7 bases. The germline gives CDR1 SGHRS, CDR2 YFSETQ. V lost 6 bases to trimming and J lost 0 bases; unmatched junction nucleotides: 5. This CDR3 has 14 residues. Here the CDR3 DNA reads TGCGCCAGCAACCCGACAGGGATGAACACTGAAGCTTTCTTT. Protein sequence: CASNPTGMNTEAFF.

The J gene is TRBJ2-2, the V gene TRBV6-2 or TRBV6-3; the match to TRBD2 covers 9 bases. V gave up 2 bases and J gave up 4 bases; unmatched junction bases: 2. Germline CDR1 reads MNHEY; CDR2 reads SVGEGT. The CDR3 is made up of 15 amino acids. The CDR3 reads CASSYGTSITGELFF. In nucleotides, the CDR3 is TGTGCCAGCAGTTACGGGACTAGCATCACCGGGGAGCTGTTTTTT.

The chain combines TRBV6-2 or TRBV6-3 with TRBJ2-3, with TRBD1 matching 7 bases. The germline gives CDR1 MNHEY, CDR2 SVGEGT. This CDR3 contains 15 residues. V shed 6 bases, J shed 8 bases, and the junction held 14 bases outside the gene matches. In DNA, the CDR3 is TGTGCCAGCAGCCAACAGGGGATGCGGTACGGTACGCAGTATTTT. Translated: CASSQQGMRYGTQYF.

The V gene is TRBV28, the J gene TRBJ1-3; D uncertain. Trimming shortened V by 0 bases and J by 0 bases, and 9 bases separated the two germline ends. The CDR3 is 16 amino acids. Germline V CDR1 and CDR2: MDHEN, SYDVKM. This CDR3 reads CASSLWAGLSGNTIYF. DNA of the CDR3: TGTGCCAGCAGTTTATGGGCGGGCCTCTCTGGAAACACCATATATTTT.

The chain is built from TRBV28 and TRBJ2-1, with D possibly TRBD2 on 5 matching bases. This CDR3 spans 17 amino acids. V dropped 3 bases and J dropped 0 bases, with 15 bases sitting between them. From germline, CDR1 is MDHEN and CDR2 SYDVKM. The DNA of the CDR3 is TGTGCCAGCAGTTTCGGAGGCACCCGCAGCTCCTACAATGAGCAGTTCTTC. This gives the protein CASSFGGTRSSYNEQFF.

The chain uses TRBV19 and TRBJ1-5; the D gene is possibly TRBD1 (5 bases). Germline assignment: CDR1 LNHDA and CDR2 SQIVND (reference sequence). V was cut by 3 bases and J by 5 bases, with 11 bases left in between. CDR3 size: 14 residues. CDR3: CASSIGLGDQPQHF. The CDR3 DNA sequence: TGTGCCAGTAGTATTGGACTAGGGGATCAGCCCCAGCATTTT. The variable domain in full, with the rest retrieved from reference TRBV19 and TRBJ1-5, is DGGITQSPKYLFRKEGQNVTLSCEQNLNHDAMYWYRQDPGQGLRLIYYSQIVNDFQKGDIAEGYSVSREKKESFPLTVTSAQKNPTAFYLCASSIGLGDQPQHFGDGTRLSIL.

In its sample, this clone was seen a few times. The rearrangement links TRBV14 to TRBJ1-1, with D possibly being TRBD1 (6 bases). CDR1 SGHDN and CDR2 FVKESK come from the germline V gene. Trimming stripped 0 bases from V and 1 base from J, with 9 bases between. The CDR3 contains 15 residues. This CDR3 reads CASSQDLTGNTEAFF. CDR3 bases: TGTGCCAGCAGCCAAGACTTGACAGGGAACACTGAAGCTTTCTTT.

This chain connects TRBV5-4 to TRBJ1-2; tentative D call: TRBD1 (5 bases). From germline, CDR1 is SGHNT and CDR2 YYREEE (reference sequence). V gave up 4 bases and J gave up 2 bases, with 18 bases separating them. The CDR3 length is 16 residues. The CDR3 is CASSLVILTDNYGYTF. The CDR3 region has the DNA TGTGCCAGCAGCCTGGTGATTCTGACAGACAACTATGGCTACACCTTC. Drawing the rest from reference TRBV5-4 and TRBJ1-2, the complete variable domain is ETGVTQSPTHLIKTRGQQVTLRCSSQSGHNTVSWYQQALGQGPQFIFQYYREEENGRGNFPPRFSGLQFPNYSSELNVNALELDDSALYLCASSLVILTDNYGYTFGSGTRLTVV.